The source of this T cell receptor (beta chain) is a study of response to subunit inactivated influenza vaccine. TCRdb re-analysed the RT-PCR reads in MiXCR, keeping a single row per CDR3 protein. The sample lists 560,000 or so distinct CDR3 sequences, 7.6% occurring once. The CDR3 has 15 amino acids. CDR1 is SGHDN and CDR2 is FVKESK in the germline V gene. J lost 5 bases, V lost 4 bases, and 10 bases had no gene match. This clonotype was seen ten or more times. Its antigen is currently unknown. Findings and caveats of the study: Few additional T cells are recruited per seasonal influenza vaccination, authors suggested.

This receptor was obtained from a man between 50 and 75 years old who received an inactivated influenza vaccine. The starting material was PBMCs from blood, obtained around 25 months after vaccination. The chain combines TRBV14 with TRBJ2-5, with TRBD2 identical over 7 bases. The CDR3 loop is CASSPWGGRMETQYF. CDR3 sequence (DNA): TGTGCCAGCAGCCCCTGGGGGGGAAGGATGGAGACCCAGTACTTC.